This record concerns one T cell receptor beta chain sequence. Its antigen is not known. The germline gene is not matched at one end of the junction; a read error may be the cause. The CDR3 totals 17 residues. CDR1 SSHAT and CDR2 FNYEAQ come from the germline V gene (reference sequence). These data are taken from a study of T cell responses to AZD1222 COVID-19 vaccine. At the level of the study: The study pooled second doses at about 4 or about 12 weeks.

Whole-study results and caveats: Donors, mostly white British, included more females; clonal diversity was possibly underestimated. Repertoires in all cases were sampled only once the peak T cell response had passed. The study found Spike-specific TCR breadth and depth rose after two AZD1222 doses.

Using immunoSEQ multiplex PCR, the repertoire was profiled, and TCRdb retains in-frame clones only, with some absent. The profile shows around 92,000 clones, about 89% of them singletons. This clonotype originated in an adult in good health. This specimen was peripheral blood, taken on day 0 of AZD1222 vaccination. The chain is built from TRBV7-7 and TRBJ2-5; TRBD2 aligns across 10 bases. DNA of the CDR3: TGTGCTAGCAGCTTAGCGCTTGGGCTAGCGGGAGAAGAGACCCAGTACTTC. This translates into CASSLALGLAGEETQYF.